Sequencing of this T cell receptor beta chain was carried out in a study of T cell responses to AZD1222 COVID-19 vaccine. Regarding the study as a whole: In a largely white British group with more females than males, clonal diversity was possibly underestimated.

TCRdb keeps only in-frame clones here, not all; method: immunoSEQ multiplex PCR. The sample carries fewer than 100,000 clones, 70% to 90% recorded once. On this clone itself: Its antigen is not known.

The input for sequencing was peripheral blood, taken 28 days after the second AZD1222 dose. This sequence was found in an adult who received the AZD1222 COVID-19 vaccine.

CDR3 sequence: CATSDSTGGSQYF. In DNA form, the CDR3 reads TGTGCCACCAGTGATAGTACAGGGGGCTCCCAGTACTTC. The V call is TRBV24-1, the J call TRBJ2-5; 9 bases match TRBD1. The CDR3 runs to 13 residues. Germline V gene lookup returns CDR1 KGHDR and CDR2 SFDVKD. Unmatched junction bases numbered 4, after V lost 3 bases and J lost 9 bases.